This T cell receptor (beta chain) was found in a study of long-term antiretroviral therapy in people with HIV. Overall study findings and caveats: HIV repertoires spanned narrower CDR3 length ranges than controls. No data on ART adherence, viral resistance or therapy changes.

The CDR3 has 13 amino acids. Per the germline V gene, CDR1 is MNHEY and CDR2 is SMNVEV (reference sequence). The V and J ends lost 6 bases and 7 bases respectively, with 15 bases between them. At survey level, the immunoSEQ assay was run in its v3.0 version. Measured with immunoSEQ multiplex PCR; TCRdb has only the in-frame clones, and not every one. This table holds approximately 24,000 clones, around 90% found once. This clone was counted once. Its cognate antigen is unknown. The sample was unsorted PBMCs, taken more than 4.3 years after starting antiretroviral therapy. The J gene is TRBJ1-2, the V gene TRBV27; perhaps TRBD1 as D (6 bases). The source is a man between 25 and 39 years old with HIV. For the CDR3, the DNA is TGTGCCAGCAGCCAAACAGGGACGGCTGGCTACACCTTC. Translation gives CASSQTGTAGYTF.